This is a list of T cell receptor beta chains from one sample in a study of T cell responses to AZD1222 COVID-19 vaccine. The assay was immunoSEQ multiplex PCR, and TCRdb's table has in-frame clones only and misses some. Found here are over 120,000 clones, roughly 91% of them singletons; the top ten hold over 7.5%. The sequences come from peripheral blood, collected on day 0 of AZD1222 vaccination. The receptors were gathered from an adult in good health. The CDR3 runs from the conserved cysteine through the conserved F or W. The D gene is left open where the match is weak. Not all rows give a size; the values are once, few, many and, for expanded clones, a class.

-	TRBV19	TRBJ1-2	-	TGTGCCAGTAGTATGCAGGGCGGCCTGGGGGGCTACACCTTC	CASSMQGGLGGYTF
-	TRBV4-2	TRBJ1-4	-	TGTGCCAGCAGCCAAGATCGAGGGGGGAGCGGAAAACTGTTTTTT	CASSQDRGGSGKLFF
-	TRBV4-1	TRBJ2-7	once	TGCGCCAGCAGCCAGACTAGCTCCTACGAGCAGTACTTC	CASSQTSSYEQYF
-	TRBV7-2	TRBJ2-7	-	TGTGCCAGCAGCTTGCAGTTCCACGAGCAGTACTTC	CASSLQFHEQYF
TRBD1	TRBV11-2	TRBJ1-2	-	TGTGCCAGCAGCCGAAGGGACAGGGGGAACTATGGCTACACCTTC	CASSRRDRGNYGYTF
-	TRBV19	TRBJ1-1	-	TGTGCCAGTTCCGATTTAATGGGGACGTTGAACACTGAAGCTTTCTTT	CASSDLMGTLNTEAFF
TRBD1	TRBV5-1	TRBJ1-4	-	TGCGCCAGCAGCCGGGACAGGGGTAATGAAAAACTGTTTTTT	CASSRDRGNEKLFF
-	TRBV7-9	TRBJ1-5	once	TGTGCCAGCAGCGAGTCCTCAGTCAATCAGCCCCAGCATTTT	CASSESSVNQPQHF
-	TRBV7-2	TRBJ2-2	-	TGTGCCAGCAGCTTAGGGGTAGGGACGGCCGGGGAGCTGTTTTTT	CASSLGVGTAGELFF
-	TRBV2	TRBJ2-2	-	TGTGCCAGCAGGCCTTCTCGGACCGGGGAGCTGTTTTTT	CASRPSRTGELFF
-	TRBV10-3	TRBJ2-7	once	TGTGCCATCAGTGTTTATCTGGGGGGCGGCGAGCAGTACTTC	CAISVYLGGGEQYF
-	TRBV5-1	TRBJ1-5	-	TGCGCCAGCAGCTTGGGCTTGACAGCCGATAGCAATCAGCCCCAGCATTTT	CASSLGLTADSNQPQHF
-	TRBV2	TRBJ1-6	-	TGTGCCTGCAATTGGAGCTCCTATAATTCACCCCTCCACTTT	CACNWSSYNSPLHF
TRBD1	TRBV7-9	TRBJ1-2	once	TGTGCCAGCAGCTGGATGACCGGGACAGGGAACGGCTACACCTTC	CASSWMTGTGNGYTF
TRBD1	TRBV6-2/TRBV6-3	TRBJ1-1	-	TGTGCCAGCAGTTACTCGAGTATGGGACAGGGACCTGAAGCTTTCTTT	CASSYSSMGQGPEAFF
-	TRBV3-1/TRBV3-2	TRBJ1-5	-	TGTGCCAGCAGCCGTGGGTACAACAATCAGCCCCAGCATTTT	CASSRGYNNQPQHF
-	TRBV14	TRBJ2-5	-	TGTGCCAGCAGCCAGCAGGTACGGGAGACCCAGTACTTC	CASSQQVRETQYF
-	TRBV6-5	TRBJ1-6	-	TGTGCCAGCAGTCTCAGTTCTTTTAATTCACCCCTCCACTTT	CASSLSSFNSPLHF
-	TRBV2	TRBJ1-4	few	TGTGCCAGCAGGCTGGTCCTTAATGAAAAACTGTTTTTT	CASRLVLNEKLFF
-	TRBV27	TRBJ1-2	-	TGTGCCAGCAGTTTAGGGGGTAATGGCTACACCTTC	CASSLGGNGYTF
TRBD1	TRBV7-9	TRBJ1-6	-	TGTGCCAGCAGCTTGCCGGACAGGGTAAATTCACCCCTCCACTTT	CASSLPDRVNSPLHF
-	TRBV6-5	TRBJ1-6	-	TGTGCCAGCAGTTATAAATCGGCGGCTTTCGGGTCACCCCTCCACTTT	CASSYKSAAFGSPLHF
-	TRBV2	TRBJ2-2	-	TGTGCCAGCAGTGTTATGGGGCGGCAAGGGGAGCTGTTTTTT	CASSVMGRQGELFF
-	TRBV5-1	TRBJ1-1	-	TGCGCCAGCAGCTTGGCAGGGTTTACTGAAGCTTTCTTT	CASSLAGFTEAFF
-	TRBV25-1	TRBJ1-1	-	TGTGCCAGCAGCCCGAGCCGGCCAGGGGCCTTGAACACTGAAGCTTTCTTT	CASSPSRPGALNTEAFF
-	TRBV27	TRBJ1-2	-	TGTGCCAGCCGGATACGGGCACAGGCTAACTATGGCTACACCTTC	CASRIRAQANYGYTF
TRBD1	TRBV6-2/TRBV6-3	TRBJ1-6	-	TGTGCCAGCAACCCTGGGACAGGGAGCTCCTATAATTCACCCCTCCACTTT	CASNPGTGSSYNSPLHF
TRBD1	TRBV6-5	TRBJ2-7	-	TGTGCCAGCAGTTACGACCCCAGGGGGCGATACGAGCAGTACTTC	CASSYDPRGRYEQYF
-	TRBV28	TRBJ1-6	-	TGTGCCAGCAGCCTAGGGAGGAGCTCCTATAATTCACCCCTCCACTTT	CASSLGRSSYNSPLHF
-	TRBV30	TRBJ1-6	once	TGTGCCTGGAGTGTACCGAAGAATTCACCCCTCCACTTT	CAWSVPKNSPLHF
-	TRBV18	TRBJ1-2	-	TGTGCCAGCACGACCGCGGACAAGAACTATGGCTACACCTTC	CASTTADKNYGYTF
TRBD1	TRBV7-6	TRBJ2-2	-	TGTGCCAGCAGCACAAAACCGGGACAGGGCGGGGAGCTGTTTTTT	CASSTKPGQGGELFF
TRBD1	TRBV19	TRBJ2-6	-	TGTGCCAGTAGTATCTTGGGACAGGCCATAGCTCCCCTCTCTGGGGCCAACGTCCTGACTTTC	CASSILGQAIAPLSGANVLTF
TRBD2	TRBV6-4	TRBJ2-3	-	TGTGCCAGCAGCGCCCAACTAGCGGGGGGCACAGATACGCAGTATTTT	CASSAQLAGGTDTQYF
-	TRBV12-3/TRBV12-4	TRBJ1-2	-	TGTGCCAGCAGTTTTGTCCAAGCGTGGGGCTACACCTTC	CASSFVQAWGYTF
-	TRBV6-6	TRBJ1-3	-	TGTGCCAGCAGTTACCGTCGGGGGGCTTCAGGAAACACCATATATTTT	CASSYRRGASGNTIYF
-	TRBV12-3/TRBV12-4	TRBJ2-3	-	TGTGCCAGCAGTTTCAGTACAGATACGCAGTATTTT	CASSFSTDTQYF
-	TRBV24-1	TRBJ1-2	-	TGTGCCACCAGTGATCCTGGGACACCCTATGGCTACACCTTC	CATSDPGTPYGYTF
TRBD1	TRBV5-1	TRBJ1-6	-	TGCGCCAGCAGCGTTACAGGGGTCAATTCACCCCTCCACTTT	CASSVTGVNSPLHF
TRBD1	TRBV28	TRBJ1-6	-	TGTGCCAGCAGTTTACTCTCCGTTAGGGACAGAGAAAATTATAATTCACCCCTCCACTTT	CASSLLSVRDRENYNSPLHF
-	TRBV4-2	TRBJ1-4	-	TGTGCCAGCAGACCCGACGGGACGTATAATGAAAAACTGTTTTTT	CASRPDGTYNEKLFF
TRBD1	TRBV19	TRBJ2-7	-	TGTGCCAGTAGTATCTCACCGGGACAGTCCTACGAGCAGTACTTC	CASSISPGQSYEQYF
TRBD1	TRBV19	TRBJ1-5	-	TGTGCCAGTAGTATACGGACAGGACTAGTTAGCAATCAGCCCCAGCATTTT	CASSIRTGLVSNQPQHF
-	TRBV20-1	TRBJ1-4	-	TGCAGTGCTAGAGGGGGGGAAAAACTGTTTTTT	CSARGGEKLFF
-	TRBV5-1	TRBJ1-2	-	TGCGCCAGCAGCTCCGGCTGGGACAACCTCTATGGCTACACCTTC	CASSSGWDNLYGYTF
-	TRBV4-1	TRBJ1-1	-	TGCGCCAGCAGCCAAACACAGGGAGGAGGGGACACTGAAGCTTTCTTT	CASSQTQGGGDTEAFF
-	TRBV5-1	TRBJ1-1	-	TGCGCCAGCAGCTTGGGCTCCCGGGGAACGCTCTTGAACACTGAAGCTTTCTTT	CASSLGSRGTLLNTEAFF